These T cell receptor beta chains were read from a single sample in a study of T cells after yellow fever vaccination. From the 5' RACE reads, TCRdb called clonotypes with MiXCR, one entry per CDR3 protein. The sample holds roughly 120,000 distinct CDR3 sequences, around 7.7% seen once. Sequenced material: CD4+ T cells sorted from PBMCs, taken around 10 days after the first yellow fever vaccination. These TCRs come from a man younger than 35 who received the YFV17D yellow fever vaccine. Both conserved end residues are part of each CDR3. A D gene is named only where the DNA matches it firmly. Expanded clones get a size class; other rows say once, few or many, or leave the size out.

DNA	CDR3	size	J	V	D
TGTGCCAGCAGCTTAGGGGACTGGAGGGGCTACACCTTC	CASSLGDWRGYTF	.	TRBJ1-2	TRBV7-2	.
TGTGCCAGCAGTATTGCAGGGTTCGGGGGCTACGAGCAGTACTTC	CASSIAGFGGYEQYF	many	TRBJ2-7	TRBV5-6	.
TGTGCCAGCAGTCGGACAAGACTAGCGGGAGAGCAAGAGACCCAGTACTTC	CASSRTRLAGEQETQYF	.	TRBJ2-5	TRBV27	TRBD2
TGCGCCAGCAGCCAAGTCCGCGGGGAGACCCAGTACTTC	CASSQVRGETQYF	many	TRBJ2-5	TRBV4-3	.
TGTGCCACGGGACTAGTGCCAGAGACCCAGTACTTC	CATGLVPETQYF	few	TRBJ2-5	TRBV12-3/TRBV12-4	TRBD2
TGTGCCAGCAGTTACCCTTCCCGGGGGGGTGAAAAACTGTTTTTT	CASSYPSRGGEKLFF	many	TRBJ1-4	TRBV6-2/TRBV6-3	.
TGTGCCAGCAGCCAAGACGGCCGCTTCCAGCATTTT	CASSQDGRFQHF	many	TRBJ1-5	TRBV4-2	.
TGTGCCAGCAGCCAACAACAGGGTGGCCAAGAGACCCAGTACTTC	CASSQQQGGQETQYF	many	TRBJ2-5	TRBV4-2	.
TGTGCCAGCAGCTTCTTGGGGGCGGGTACTGAAGCTTTCTTT	CASSFLGAGTEAFF	many	TRBJ1-1	TRBV5-6	.
TGTGCCAGCAGCTCCCGGCGGATCAGGGATGAAAAACTGTTTTTT	CASSSRRIRDEKLFF	few	TRBJ1-4	TRBV7-2	.
TGTGCCAGCAGCTCTTCGGGCCCAACCACAGATACGCAGTATTTT	CASSSSGPTTDTQYF	many	TRBJ2-3	TRBV7-2	.
TGTGCCAGCAACTTGGGACTGTCTATTAACCTCAACTACGAGCAGTACTTC	CASNLGLSINLNYEQYF	many	TRBJ2-7	TRBV7-8	.
TGTGCCAGTAGTCTGGAGATGGGATATGGCTACACCTTC	CASSLEMGYGYTF	many	TRBJ1-2	TRBV19	.
TGTGCCAGCAGGGCCGACAGGTTCTCCTACAATGAGCAGTTCTTC	CASRADRFSYNEQFF	many	TRBJ2-1	TRBV7-8	.
TGCGCCAGCATGATCTCACAGGGTTCGGGCACTGAAGCTTTCTTT	CASMISQGSGTEAFF	many	TRBJ1-1	TRBV5-1	.
TGTGCCTCCAAGACCCCGACAGGGTCCTACGAGCAGTACTTC	CASKTPTGSYEQYF	many	TRBJ2-7	TRBV6-2/TRBV6-3	TRBD1
TGTGCCAGCAGCTCCGCGGCCAGGGGTGATGTTGAAAAACTGTTTTTT	CASSSAARGDVEKLFF	.	TRBJ1-4	TRBV5-4	.
TGCGCCAGCAGTCAATCGATAGGGTTGACCAGAGATACGCAGTATTTT	CASSQSIGLTRDTQYF	many	TRBJ2-3	TRBV23-1	.
TGTGCCACCAGTGATCCCGACAGGGAGGGGGAGACCCAGTACTTC	CATSDPDREGETQYF	many	TRBJ2-5	TRBV24-1	.
TGTGCCAGCAGCCAATCTGGGGCCAACGTCCTGACTTTC	CASSQSGANVLTF	many	TRBJ2-6	TRBV3-1	.
TGTGCCAGCAGCCAAGATAAAGGTGCGGGAAGGGGCTACACCTTC	CASSQDKGAGRGYTF	many	TRBJ1-2	TRBV4-2	.
TGTGCCAGCAGCTTACAGGGGCCTAACTATGGCTACACCTTC	CASSLQGPNYGYTF	many	TRBJ1-2	TRBV7-2	.
TGCAGTGCCACCTTTTTCTCGGGACTTCACAATGAGCAGTTCTTC	CSATFFSGLHNEQFF	many	TRBJ2-1	TRBV20-1	.
TGCGCCAGCAGCCAAGGGGGGCGAAGGGGAGCCTCCTACAATGAGCAGTTCTTC	CASSQGGRRGASYNEQFF	many	TRBJ2-1	TRBV4-1	.
TGTGCCAGCAGCTTATCCGGGGGTAACAATGAGCAGTTCTTC	CASSLSGGNNEQFF	many	TRBJ2-1	TRBV7-2	.
TGCAGCGCAAGGGACAGGCAAAGGAATGAGCAGTTCTTC	CSARDRQRNEQFF	many	TRBJ2-1	TRBV29-1	TRBD1
TGTGCCAGCAACCGCGTCGACACTGAAGCTTTCTTT	CASNRVDTEAFF	many	TRBJ1-1	TRBV9	.
TGTGCCAGCAGCCAAGAGACCCGCGGGGGGTTAGATACGCAGTATTTT	CASSQETRGGLDTQYF	many	TRBJ2-3	TRBV14	TRBD2
TGTGCCAGCAGCTTACTCCAGTCTAGCACAGATACGCAGTATTTT	CASSLLQSSTDTQYF	many	TRBJ2-3	TRBV7-9	.
TGTGCCACCAGGGGGGGAGGGGTGGACACTGAAGCTTTCTTT	CATRGGGVDTEAFF	.	TRBJ1-1	TRBV24-1	.
TGTGCCAGCAGCTCTAGCGACCGATACGAGCAGTACTTC	CASSSSDRYEQYF	many	TRBJ2-7	TRBV7-2	.
TGCAGTGCTAGAGACGTAGCCAAAAACATTCAGTACTTC	CSARDVAKNIQYF	few	TRBJ2-4	TRBV20-1	.
TGTGCCAGCAGCCCAGGGCGGGGCCTTCGGGGCAATCAGCCCCAGCATTTT	CASSPGRGLRGNQPQHF	.	TRBJ1-5	TRBV7-9	.
TGTGCCAGCAGCTTGGATCTTCCGGGGGGCAGGGATACGCAGTATTTT	CASSLDLPGGRDTQYF	many	TRBJ2-3	TRBV5-6	.
TGTGCCAGCACCCCCACTAGAGAGACCCAGTACTTC	CASTPTRETQYF	.	TRBJ2-5	TRBV7-8	.
TGTGCCAGCACTGACAGGGAAGGGACTGAAGCTTTCTTT	CASTDREGTEAFF	many	TRBJ1-1	TRBV6-1	TRBD1
TGCGCCAGCAGCCCCTGGACGGGGGCGGCGGAGACCCAGTACTTC	CASSPWTGAAETQYF	many	TRBJ2-5	TRBV4-1	.
TGTGCCAGCAGTCCACCGGGACAGGGTCCCAATCAGCCCCAGCATTTT	CASSPPGQGPNQPQHF	many	TRBJ1-5	TRBV28	TRBD1
TGTGCCAGCACTTACTCCATCCTTGGTGGCTACACCTTC	CASTYSILGGYTF	many	TRBJ1-2	TRBV12-3/TRBV12-4	.
TGTGCCAGCAGCCCGGAAGTTGGGCTGGGAAACACCATATATTTT	CASSPEVGLGNTIYF	.	TRBJ1-3	TRBV7-2	.
TGTGCCAGCATTGGTGGGGGTTCTCTCTACAATGAGCAGTTCTTC	CASIGGGSLYNEQFF	.	TRBJ2-1	TRBV27	.
TGTGCCAGCAGAACCGGGGGGGGGAAGACCCAGTACTTC	CASRTGGGKTQYF	many	TRBJ2-5	TRBV11-2	TRBD2
TGTGCCAGCACAACCCGGACTTACCCAATTAATGAGCAGTTCTTC	CASTTRTYPINEQFF	many	TRBJ2-1	TRBV28	.
TGTGCCAGCAGCTTAGAGTCAGCTGTTGGCTACACCTTC	CASSLESAVGYTF	many	TRBJ1-2	TRBV7-9	.
TGCAGTGCTAGAGGTACAGGGAGTGGTCAGCCCCAGCATTTT	CSARGTGSGQPQHF	many	TRBJ1-5	TRBV20-1	.
TGCGCCAGCAGCTGGGGGGACAGCAAAGAGACCCAGTACTTC	CASSWGDSKETQYF	many	TRBJ2-5	TRBV5-1	.
TGTGCCACTTGGGACCGCGATAACCCAGGCTACACCTTC	CATWDRDNPGYTF	many	TRBJ1-2	TRBV2	.
TGTGCCAGCACCCCGGGGGGGGTGGACACTGAAGCTTTCTTT	CASTPGGVDTEAFF	few	TRBJ1-1	TRBV7-2	.
TGCGCCAGCAGCTTGGTTCCCCGGACTGAAGCTTTCTTT	CASSLVPRTEAFF	many	TRBJ1-1	TRBV5-1	.
TGTGCCAGCAGTTTCTTCGGCTTAACTAATGAAAAACTGTTTTTT	CASSFFGLTNEKLFF	.	TRBJ1-4	TRBV12-3/TRBV12-4	.
TGTGCCAGCAGCTTAGTCCGACAGGCGCTAAGAACCCAGTACTTC	CASSLVRQALRTQYF	many	TRBJ2-5	TRBV7-9	.
TGTGCCAGCAGCTTAATAATGAACACTGAAGCTTTCTTT	CASSLIMNTEAFF	many	TRBJ1-1	TRBV7-9	.
TGTGCCAGCAGCCTGCGACTAGCAAGCACAGATACGCAGTATTTT	CASSLRLASTDTQYF	many	TRBJ2-3	TRBV7-3	TRBD2
TGCGCCAGCAGCGTCGGAACAGGGTATGGACAGCCCCAGCATTTT	CASSVGTGYGQPQHF	many	TRBJ1-5	TRBV5-1	.
TGTGCCAGCAGCGCTACTAGCGGGGGGGCCCACGAGCAGTACTTC	CASSATSGGAHEQYF	many	TRBJ2-7	TRBV14	TRBD2
TGTGCCACCTTGGGGGCGGCAGAAGCTTTCTTT	CATLGAAEAFF	many	TRBJ1-1	TRBV10-3	.